The T cell receptor beta chain described here comes from a study of blood T cells in healthy people across ages. Study-wide results and limits: Versus aged donors, long-lived donors had higher diversity and more naive CD4+ cells.

RNA extraction gave at least 5 micrograms of total RNA per sample. The CDR3 runs to 14 residues. V trimming: 5 bases; J trimming: 5 bases; junction bases outside the gene matches: 8. Per germline, CDR1 MNHEY and CDR2 SVGAGI. It was with a sample-barcoded 5' primer and a J-beta primer mix that a second PCR of about 7 to 12 cycles was run. One entry per CDR3 protein, called by TCRdb with MiXCR from the 5' RACE reads. The sample has about 680,000 distinct CDR3 sequences; 45% to 50% are singletons. As regards this clonotype: Its matching antigen is unknown.

J is TRBJ2-7 and V is TRBV6-5; 8 positions agree with TRBD1. The sequencing sample was made of blood. This TCR came from a woman aged 55-69 years in good health. The CDR3: CASSQGQARDEQYF. The CDR3 DNA reads as TGTGCCAGCAGTCAGGGACAGGCACGGGACGAGCAGTACTTC.